The rows below give T cell receptor beta chains drawn from one sample of a study of identical twins. Via MiXCR, TCRdb re-called the 5' RACE reads, giving one row per CDR3 protein. The data hold hundreds of thousands of distinct CDR3 sequences, with 9% to 15% observed a single time. A further study also used this sample, focusing on yellow fever vaccine responses in identical twins.

The source material was PBMCs. These receptors originate from a young woman in good health. Both conserved end residues are part of each CDR3. The D gene is left open where the match is weak. Expanded clones get a size class; other rows say once, few or many, or leave the size out.

j_call clone_size d_call v_call cdr3_nt cdr3_aa
TRBJ1-1 NA NA TRBV7-9 TGTGCCAGCAAACAGGCGAACACTGAAGCTTTCTTT CASKQANTEAFF
TRBJ2-4 NA TRBD2 TRBV6-2/TRBV6-3 TGTGCCAGCAGTTACTCGACTCTAGCGGGGTCGTTCACCCGGGACATTCAGTACTTC CASSYSTLAGSFTRDIQYF
TRBJ2-5 few NA TRBV7-8 TGTGCCAGCAGTTACTCCCCAATCGAGGTCCAAGAGACCCAGTACTTC CASSYSPIEVQETQYF
TRBJ1-2 few NA TRBV5-1 TGCGCCAGCAGCTTGGATGCAGACGGCTACACCTTC CASSLDADGYTF
TRBJ1-2 few NA TRBV4-1 TGCGCCAGCAGCCCACATGGGGTACCTGCGACTGGCTACACCTTC CASSPHGVPATGYTF
TRBJ1-1 many NA TRBV5-1 TGCGCCAGCAGGGACACCTCTGAAGCTTTCTTT CASRDTSEAFF
TRBJ2-5 NA TRBD2 TRBV3-1 TGTGCCAGCAGCCAAGGACTTGTCGGGGGGGCCAACCAAGAGACCCAGTACTTC CASSQGLVGGANQETQYF
TRBJ2-1 NA TRBD1 TRBV29-1 TGCAGCGGGGCCCTCACGACAGGGGGCGACGAGCAGTTCTTC CSGALTTGGDEQFF
TRBJ1-1 few NA TRBV20-1 TGCAGTGCCCCCGTCGTGGAAAACTGGGACGGAAACGATGAAGCTTTCTTT CSAPVVENWDGNDEAFF
TRBJ2-2 NA TRBD2 TRBV4-1 TGCGCCAGCAGCCACCCGGGACTAGCGGACACCGGGGAGCTGTTTTTT CASSHPGLADTGELFF
TRBJ2-1 NA TRBD1 TRBV5-1 TGCGCCAGCAGCGCCCTGGGACAGGGCGACGGGTCCTACAATGAGCAGTTCTTC CASSALGQGDGSYNEQFF